These 11 T cell receptor beta chains came from one sample sequenced in a study of vaccination and CD4 T cells after COVID-19. Oncomine TCR Beta short-read sequencing was applied to DNA from cultured CD4+ T cells. One entry per CDR3 protein, called by TCRdb with MiXCR from the PCR reads. The data hold 20,000 to 25,000 distinct CDR3 sequences, with under 40% observed a single time. Time point: late sampling 161 to 241 days after vaccination in a few convalescent patients. Specified treatment: roughly 10-day PBMC culture with coronavirus spike peptide pools or control peptides (ViraFEST assay). Their antigen targets remain unknown. Sample: CD4+ T cells from blood, cultured in vitro, taken about 7 months after SARS-CoV-2 vaccination. The receptors were gathered from a human donor who had recovered from COVID-19.

The genes are TRBV29-1 and TRBJ2-7; TRBD1 aligns across 12 bases. CDR1 and CDR2 (germline): SQVTM, ANQGSEA. CDR3 length equals 14 residues. V lost 1 base, J lost 5 bases, and 3 bases stayed unmatched. The DNA for the CDR3 is TGCAGCGTTGAAGGGGGACAGGGGGCAAACGAGCAGTACTTC. This gives the protein CSVEGGQGANEQYF.

This clonotype has only a few counts. V and J are TRBV20-1 and TRBJ2-5; TRBD2 agrees at 11 bases. The germline CDR1 and CDR2 sequences are DFQATT and SNEGSKA (reference sequence). This CDR3 region has 18 residues. The V segment lost 1 base and the J segment 2 bases; nucleotides outside the gene matches: 12. CDR3 sequence: CSARGTSGSSTLQETQYF. The CDR3 DNA reads TGCAGTGCTAGAGGGACTAGCGGGTCATCTACCCTTCAAGAGACCCAGTACTTC.

The V call is TRBV7-9, the J call TRBJ2-7; the D gene is possibly TRBD1 (5 bases). The germline V and J ends were trimmed by 4 bases and 5 bases, with 9 bases remaining between them. The CDR3 is 12 residues long. Germline V gives CDR1 SEHNR, CDR2 FQNEAQ (reference sequence). The CDR3 region is CASSSRRDEQYF. CDR3 sequence (DNA): TGTGCCAGCAGCTCCCGCAGGGACGAGCAGTACTTC. Full variable domain (outside the CDR3, taken from reference TRBV7-9 and TRBJ2-7): DTGVSQNPRHKITKRGQNVTFRCDPISEHNRLYWYRQTLGQGPEFLTYFQNEAQLEKSRLLSDRFSAERPKGSFSTLEIQRTEQGDSAMYLCASSSRRDEQYFGPGTRLTVT.

The chain recombines TRBV18 with TRBJ1-5; D is ambiguous. Trimming took off 6 bases at V and 9 bases at J, with 15 bases between the two ends. CDR3 length: 13 amino acids. Germline values: CDR1 KGHSH, CDR2 LQKENI. In DNA form, the CDR3 reads TGTGCCAGCTCCTCTGAGTCCCGGGCGCCCCAGCATTTT. Amino acids: CASSSESRAPQHF.

The V and J genes are TRBV20-1 and TRBJ1-1, with D uncertain. V lost 0 bases, J lost 7 bases, and 3 bases lay in between. Germline V lookup: CDR1 DFQATT, CDR2 SNEGSKA (reference sequence). The CDR3 extends over 10 amino acids. The CDR3 spells CSARDLEAFF. CDR3 bases: TGCAGTGCTAGAGACCTTGAAGCTTTCTTT.

This clonotype was seen only a few times. J is TRBJ2-5 and V is TRBV24-1, with D maybe TRBD2 (6 bases). Germline V CDR1 and CDR2: KGHDR, SFDVKD. CDR3 size: 16 residues. The ends were cut back, 4 bases at V and 1 base at J, with 15 bases in the middle. CDR3 region: CATSDGRTTLQETQYF. CDR3 sequence (DNA): TGTGCCACCAGTGACGGTAGGACTACCCTCCAAGAGACCCAGTACTTC.

The table lists this clonotype with a few counts. The rearrangement joins TRBV20-1 to TRBJ1-1; no firm D call. The CDR3 runs 13 residues. Germline V gene data show CDR1 as DFQATT and CDR2 as SNEGSKA (reference sequence). V lost 3 bases and J lost 0, with 8 bases in between. CDR3 sequence (DNA): TGCAGTGCTAGTGCGGGGTTGAACACTGAAGCTTTCTTT. It is translated as CSASAGLNTEAFF.

In this sample, this clonotype turned up many times. The chain has TRBV20-1 and TRBJ2-1; the match to TRBD1 covers 7 bases. This CDR3 is 13 amino acids long. Trimming removed 1 base from V and 10 bases from J; junction bases left unmatched: 7. CDR1 DFQATT and CDR2 SNEGSKA come from the germline V gene (reference sequence). CDR3 sequence reads: CSARGGTAKEQFF. The CDR3 DNA is TGCAGTGCTAGAGGAGGGACAGCAAAAGAGCAGTTCTTC.

The chain joins TRBV27 to TRBJ2-1; TRBD2 matches at 13 bases. Germline CDR1 is MNHEY and CDR2 is SMNVEV (reference sequence). Trimming at V came to 1 base and at J to 7 bases, leaving 7 bases not matched to a gene. The CDR3 runs to 17 residues. The CDR3 DNA reads TGTGCCAGCAGTTTATGGAGGACTAGCGGGAGAGGGAATGAGCAGTTCTTC. Translated: CASSLWRTSGRGNEQFF.

This clonotype has just a few counts. V and J are TRBV25-1 and TRBJ1-1; TRBD1 matches 9 bases. Germline-derived CDR1 and CDR2 are MGHDK and SYGVNS. The CDR3 is made up of 13 amino acids. Trimming removed 4 bases from V and 11 bases from J; junction bases left unmatched: 8. The CDR3 nucleotides read TGTGCCAGCAGTGTGACAGGGGGGGTCAGGGCTTTCTTT. Protein product: CASSVTGGVRAFF.

The J gene is TRBJ2-7, the V gene TRBV28; a possible D gene is TRBD2 (5 bases). V was trimmed by 2 bases and J by 0 bases, leaving 17 bases between them. The germline V gene has CDR1 MDHEN and CDR2 SYDVKM. The CDR3 contains 17 residues. CDR3 protein: CASSLGSGGRGSYEQYF. CDR3 nucleotide sequence: TGTGCCAGCAGTTTAGGGTCGGGTGGGAGAGGCTCCTACGAGCAGTACTTC.